This record looks at one T cell receptor beta chain sequence and its context. This clone was detected ten times or more. This receptor's antigen is unknown. Base quality data are lacking; no much larger clone is found one base away. The data derive from a study of neoadjuvant anti-PD-1 for oral cavity cancer (dated by TCRdb to about 2021). Study-level background: Three to four biweekly doses of nivolumab at 3 mg/kg were mostly administered to patients before curative-intent surgical resection. For patients who did not progress, a fourth nivolumab dose was given around day 43, followed by definitive surgical resection on days 50-56. The parent correlative cohort included roughly 13 patients, with an approximately 35% response rate. Patients with complete response, partial response or stable disease by RECIST 1.1 were defined as responders, whereas patients with progression were defined as non-responders. The research as a whole found: Larger post-treatment sizes of preexisting intratumoral clones correlated with greater tumor shrinkage, suggesting expansion of preexisting clones contributed to response. Only a few patients per response group were included in the TCR analyses, and the authors called for validation in larger cohorts. Higher pretreatment blood Treg/Th17 ratios correlated with both higher pretreatment blood TCRbeta clonality and lower post-treatment tumor TCRbeta clonality.

Relative to germline, V is missing 4 bases and J is missing 7 bases, with 6 bases of the junction outside any gene match. CDR1 MGHDK and CDR2 SYGVNS are derived from the germline V gene. The CDR3 has 14 amino acids, counting the end cysteine and phenylalanine. Just the 42-base CDR3 DNA is kept, in frame starting at base 1. Survey sequencing of tumors used two replicates per sample, and the tumor libraries mostly started from 4 to 6 ug of input genomic DNA. The immunoSEQ hsTCRbeta kit was used to prepare TCRbeta libraries, following the manufacturer's instructions. Sequencing of the completed libraries took place using an Illumina NovaSeq 6000 S4 flow cell after they had been pooled to around 2.7 nM. For the original study's pipeline: Raw data preprocessing and quality control were performed with the immunoSEQ Analyzer. The analysis was limited to productive rearrangements, and each clonotype was defined by a unique CDR3 amino acid sequence. Repertoire clonality was estimated as the Gini-Simpson index, which was calculated using the R package tcR. Student's t test was used to compare Gini indices, and Pearson correlation was used to assess associations with tumor size change. TCRdb took this table from immuneACCESS and kept in-frame rearrangements with V and J called. Such tables lack part of the clones; where checked against another copy, unresolved V genes explain under half of the gap, and the rest is unexplained. The DNA was the basis for D and trimming; V, J and clone size are from that table. This sample holds about 24,000 clones; over 20% were observed only once. Jointly, the top ten make up about 16% of the sample.

This sample's time point label indicates: after neoadjuvant nivolumab, at surgical resection. Patients had been newly diagnosed with stage II-IVA oral cavity squamous cell carcinoma, and no prior systemic or radiation treatment had been given to the patients. Everyone in the cohort had locally advanced, HPV-negative oral cavity squamous cell carcinoma. Samples came from a longitudinal correlative study of a single-arm phase II trial of neoadjuvant nivolumab in oral cavity squamous cell carcinoma. Subject-matched pre- and post-treatment PBMCs and tumors from three responders and three non-responders were subjected to genomic DNA-based TCRbeta sequencing. The Maxwell RSC DNA from Tissue kit was used to isolate genomic DNA from tumor tissue.

Sequencing used tumor tissue, obtained after nivolumab (anti-PD-1) treatment. The sequence was obtained from a person aged 40 to 85 with oral cavity squamous cell carcinoma. The sequence is built from TRBV25-1 and TRBJ1-2, with 10 bases matching TRBD1. At the DNA level, the sequence is TGTGCCAGCAGTGCCGACAGGGGGCTGGGTGGCTACACCTTC. It translates to CASSADRGLGGYTF.